This T cell receptor (beta chain) was obtained from a study of Graves' ophthalmopathy and Graves' hyperthyroidism. Study-level information: No ophthalmopathy within 18 months of follow-up signified stable hyperthyroidism.

Study outcomes and limitations: Forecasting of ophthalmopathy progression by the model achieved 70.59% sensitivity and roughly 75% specificity.

Amplification from RNA transcripts yielded the TCR beta CDR3 regions. A first-round RT-PCR used HTBI primers, followed by a second-round multiplex PCR. TCRdb ran MiXCR on the multiplex PCR reads and lists one entry per CDR3 protein. The sample yields more than 1,000,000 distinct CDR3 sequences, 35% to 40% seen once. This clonotype has only a few counts. Its specificity is unknown. Germline loops: CDR1 DFQATT, CDR2 SNEGSKA (reference sequence). The CDR3 has 13 amino acids. The V end lost 6 bases, the J end lost 4 bases, and 13 bases lay between the germline ends. This sequence originates from an adult man with Graves' hyperthyroidism. The chain employs TRBV20-1 and TRBJ1-5; tentatively, D is TRBD1 (5 bases). Material: peripheral blood or thyroid tissue (not recorded which). This CDR3 reads CSASDGTNQPQHF. CDR3 coding DNA: TGCAGTGCGTCGGACGGGACGAATCAGCCCCAGCATTTT.